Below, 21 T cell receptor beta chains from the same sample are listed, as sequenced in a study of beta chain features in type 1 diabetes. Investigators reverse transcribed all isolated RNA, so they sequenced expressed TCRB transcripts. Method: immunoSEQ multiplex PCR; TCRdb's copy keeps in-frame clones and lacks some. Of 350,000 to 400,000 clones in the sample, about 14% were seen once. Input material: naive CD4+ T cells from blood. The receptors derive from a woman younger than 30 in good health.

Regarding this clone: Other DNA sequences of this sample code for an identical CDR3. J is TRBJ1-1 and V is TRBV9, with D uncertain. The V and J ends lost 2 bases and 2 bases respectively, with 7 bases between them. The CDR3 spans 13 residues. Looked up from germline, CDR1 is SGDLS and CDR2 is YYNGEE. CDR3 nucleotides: TGTGCCAGCAGCGTCGCAGGTAACACTGAAGCTTTCTTT. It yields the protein CASSVAGNTEAFF.

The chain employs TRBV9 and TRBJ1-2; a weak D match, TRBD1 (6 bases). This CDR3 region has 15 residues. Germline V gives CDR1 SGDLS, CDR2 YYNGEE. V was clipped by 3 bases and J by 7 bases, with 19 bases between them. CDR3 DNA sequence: TGTGCCAGCAGCGCATTATTGACAGGTCGTCTTGGCTACACCTTC. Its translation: CASSALLTGRLGYTF.

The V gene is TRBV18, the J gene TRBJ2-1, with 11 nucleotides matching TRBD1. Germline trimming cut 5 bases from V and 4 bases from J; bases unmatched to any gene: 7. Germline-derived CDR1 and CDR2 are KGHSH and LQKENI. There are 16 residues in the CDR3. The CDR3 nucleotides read TGTGCCAGCTCAGCGGGACAGGGGGTTCGATACAATGAGCAGTTCTTC. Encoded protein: CASSAGQGVRYNEQFF.

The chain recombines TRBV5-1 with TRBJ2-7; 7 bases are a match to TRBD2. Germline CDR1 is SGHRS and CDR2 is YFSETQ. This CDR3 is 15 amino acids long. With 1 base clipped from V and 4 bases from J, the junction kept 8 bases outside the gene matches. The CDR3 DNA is TGCGCCAGCAGCTTGTTTGGCGGGAGACAGTACGAGCAGTACTTC. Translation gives CASSLFGGRQYEQYF. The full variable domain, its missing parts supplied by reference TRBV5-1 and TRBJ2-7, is KAGVTQTPRYLIKTRGQQVTLSCSPISGHRSVSWYQQTPGQGLQFLFEYFSETQRNKGNFPGRFSGRQFSNSRSEMNVSTLELGDSALYLCASSLFGGRQYEQYFGPGTRLTVT.

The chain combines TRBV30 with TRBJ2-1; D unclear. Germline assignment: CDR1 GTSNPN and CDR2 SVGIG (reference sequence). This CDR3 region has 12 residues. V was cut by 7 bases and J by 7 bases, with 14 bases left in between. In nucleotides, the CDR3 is TGTGCCTTCGTCATGGGCAGAAATGAGCAGTTCTTC. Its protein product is CAFVMGRNEQFF. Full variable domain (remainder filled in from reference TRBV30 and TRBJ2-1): SQTIHQWPATLVQPVGSPLSLECTVEGTSNPNLYWYRQAAGRGLQLLFYSVGIGQISSEVPQNLSASRPQDRQFILSSKKLLLSDSGFYLCAFVMGRNEQFFGPGTRLTVL.

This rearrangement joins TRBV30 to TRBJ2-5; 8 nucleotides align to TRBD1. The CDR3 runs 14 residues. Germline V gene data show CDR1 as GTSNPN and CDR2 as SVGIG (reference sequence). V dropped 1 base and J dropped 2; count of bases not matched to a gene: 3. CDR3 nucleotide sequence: TGTGCCTGGAGTGCCCACAGGGGGCAAGAGACCCAGTACTTC. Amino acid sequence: CAWSAHRGQETQYF.

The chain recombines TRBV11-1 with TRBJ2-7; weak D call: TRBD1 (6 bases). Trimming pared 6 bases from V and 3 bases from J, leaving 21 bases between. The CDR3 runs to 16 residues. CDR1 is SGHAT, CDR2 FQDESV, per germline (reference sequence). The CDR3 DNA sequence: TGTGCCAGCAGTGGGGCTACAGGGACATTTAACTACGAGCAGTACTTC. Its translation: CASSGATGTFNYEQYF.

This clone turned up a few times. The CDR3 region has the DNA TGTGCCAGCAGCTGGGGACAGGGGGCTCTTCAGTACTTC. Protein product: CASSWGQGALQYF. This chain uses TRBV5-6 with TRBJ2-4; 12 nucleotides line up with TRBD1. Losses at the gene ends were 3 bases for V and 11 bases for J; bases not matched to a gene: 3. Per germline, CDR1 SGHDT and CDR2 YYEEEE. CDR3 length: 13 residues.

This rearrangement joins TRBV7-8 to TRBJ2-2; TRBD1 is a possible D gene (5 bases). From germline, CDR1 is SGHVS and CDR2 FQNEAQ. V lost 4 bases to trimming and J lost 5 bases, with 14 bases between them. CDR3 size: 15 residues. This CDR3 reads CASSSSGYPTGELFF. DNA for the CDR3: TGTGCCAGCAGCTCGTCAGGGTACCCTACCGGGGAGCTGTTTTTT.

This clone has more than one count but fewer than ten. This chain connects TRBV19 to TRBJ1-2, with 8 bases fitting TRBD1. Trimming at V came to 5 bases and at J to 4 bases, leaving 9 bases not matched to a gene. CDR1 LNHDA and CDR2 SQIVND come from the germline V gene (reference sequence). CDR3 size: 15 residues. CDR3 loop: CASSHRDRISYGYTF. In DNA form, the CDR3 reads TGTGCCAGTAGTCACCGGGACAGGATCAGCTATGGCTACACCTTC. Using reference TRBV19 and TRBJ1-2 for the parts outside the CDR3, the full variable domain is DGGITQSPKYLFRKEGQNVTLSCEQNLNHDAMYWYRQDPGQGLRLIYYSQIVNDFQKGDIAEGYSVSREKKESFPLTVTSAQKNPTAFYLCASSHRDRISYGYTFGSGTRLTVV.

This CDR3 is CASYNPGQANYGYTF. CDR3 sequence (DNA): TGTGCCAGTTACAACCCGGGACAGGCCAACTATGGCTACACCTTC. The genes are TRBV19 and TRBJ1-2; 8 nucleotides align to TRBD1. CDR1 and CDR2 (germline): LNHDA, SQIVND (reference sequence). The junction had 10 bases not matched to a gene; V was cut back by 8 bases and J by 2 bases. This CDR3 region has 15 residues.

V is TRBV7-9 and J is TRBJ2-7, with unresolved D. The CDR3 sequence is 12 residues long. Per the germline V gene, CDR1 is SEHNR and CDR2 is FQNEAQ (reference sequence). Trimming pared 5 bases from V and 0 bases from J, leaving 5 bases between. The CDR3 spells CASSPHSYEQYF. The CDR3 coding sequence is TGTGCCAGCAGCCCCCACTCCTACGAGCAGTACTTC.

The CDR3: CASSLRGHDYEQYF. CDR3 coding DNA: TGTGCCAGCAGCTTACGGGGACATGATTACGAGCAGTACTTC. The chain is built from TRBV11-2 and TRBJ2-7; possible D gene TRBD1, 6 bases. CDR3 length equals 14 residues. Germline loops: CDR1 SGHAT, CDR2 FQNNGV. V was shortened by 2 bases and J by 4 bases, with 12 bases between the two germline ends.

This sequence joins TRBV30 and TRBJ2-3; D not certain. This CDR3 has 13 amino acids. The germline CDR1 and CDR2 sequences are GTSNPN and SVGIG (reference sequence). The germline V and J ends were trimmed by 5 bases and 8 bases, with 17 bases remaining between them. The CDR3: CAWGPTERSTQYF. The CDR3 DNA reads TGTGCCTGGGGCCCCACGGAGCGAAGTACGCAGTATTTT.

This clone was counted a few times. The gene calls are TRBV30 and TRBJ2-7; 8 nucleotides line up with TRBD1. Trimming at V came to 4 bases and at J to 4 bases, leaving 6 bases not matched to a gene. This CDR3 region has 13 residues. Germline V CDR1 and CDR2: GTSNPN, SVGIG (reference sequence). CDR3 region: CAWMAGGGYEQYF. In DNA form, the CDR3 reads TGTGCCTGGATGGCAGGGGGCGGGTACGAGCAGTACTTC.

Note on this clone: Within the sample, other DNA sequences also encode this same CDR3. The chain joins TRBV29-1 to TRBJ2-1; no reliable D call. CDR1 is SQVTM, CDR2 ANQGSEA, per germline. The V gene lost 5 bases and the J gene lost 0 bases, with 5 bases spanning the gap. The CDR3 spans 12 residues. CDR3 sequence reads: CSVLSSYNEQFF. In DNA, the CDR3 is TGCAGCGTTCTTAGCTCCTACAATGAGCAGTTCTTC.

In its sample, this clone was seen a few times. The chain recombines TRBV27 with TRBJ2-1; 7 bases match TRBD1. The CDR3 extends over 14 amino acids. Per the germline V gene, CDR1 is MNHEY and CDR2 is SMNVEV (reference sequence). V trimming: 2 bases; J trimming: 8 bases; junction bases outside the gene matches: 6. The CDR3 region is CASSLPGTADEQFF. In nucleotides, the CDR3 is TGTGCCAGCAGTTTACCCGGGACAGCAGATGAGCAGTTCTTC.

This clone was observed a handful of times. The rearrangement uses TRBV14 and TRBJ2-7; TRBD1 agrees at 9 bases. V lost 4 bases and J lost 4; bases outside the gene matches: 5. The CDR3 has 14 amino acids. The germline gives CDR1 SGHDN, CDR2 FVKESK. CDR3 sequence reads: CASSPGQGFYEQYF. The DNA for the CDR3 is TGTGCCAGCAGCCCGGGACAGGGATTTTACGAGCAGTACTTC.

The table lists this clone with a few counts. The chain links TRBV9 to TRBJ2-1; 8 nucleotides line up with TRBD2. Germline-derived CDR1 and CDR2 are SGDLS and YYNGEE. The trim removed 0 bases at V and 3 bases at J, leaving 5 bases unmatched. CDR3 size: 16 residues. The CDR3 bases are TGTGCCAGCAGCGTAGATAAGCGGGAGAGCTACAATGAGCAGTTCTTC. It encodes CASSVDKRESYNEQFF.

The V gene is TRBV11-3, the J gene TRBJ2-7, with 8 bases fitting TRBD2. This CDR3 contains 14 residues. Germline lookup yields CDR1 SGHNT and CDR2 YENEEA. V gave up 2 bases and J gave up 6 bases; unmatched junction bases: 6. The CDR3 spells CASSLTGGPSEQYF. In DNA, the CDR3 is TGTGCCAGCAGCTTAACGGGAGGGCCGAGCGAGCAGTACTTC.

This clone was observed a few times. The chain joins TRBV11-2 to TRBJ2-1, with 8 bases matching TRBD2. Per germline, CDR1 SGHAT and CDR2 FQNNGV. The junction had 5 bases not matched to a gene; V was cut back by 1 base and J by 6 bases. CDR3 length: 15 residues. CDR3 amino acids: CASSLGSGAINEQFF. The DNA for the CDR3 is TGTGCCAGCAGCTTAGGTAGCGGGGCCATCAATGAGCAGTTCTTC.